The next 5 T cell receptor beta chains were all read from a single sample in a study of human T cells and chemical hapten exposure. Time point given: pre-sensitization, week 0. Specified treatment: therapeutic diphenylcyclopropenone sensitization with weekly scalp DPC. A single record per CDR3 protein comes from TCRdb applying MiXCR to the RACE reads. The sample carries around 200,000 distinct CDR3 sequences, 25% to 35% recorded once. The sequences come from whole blood, collected in connection with sensitization to the hapten diphenylcyclopropenone (DPC). The source of these receptors is a woman aged 30 to 39 with alopecia areata. Some clones in this sample may be carry-over from other donors' samples.

CDR3 sequence reads: CASSSGLAGGLYEQYF. Here the CDR3 DNA reads TGCGCCAGCAGCTCAGGACTAGCGGGAGGCCTCTACGAGCAGTACTTC. This chain connects TRBV5-1 to TRBJ2-7; 14 positions match TRBD2. In germline, CDR1 is SGHRS, CDR2 YFSETQ. The junction had 5 bases not matched to a gene; V was cut back by 3 bases and J by 3 bases. The CDR3 runs 16 residues. The complete variable domain, with remaining parts taken from reference TRBV5-1 and TRBJ2-7, reads KAGVTQTPRYLIKTRGQQVTLSCSPISGHRSVSWYQQTPGQGLQFLFEYFSETQRNKGNFPGRFSGRQFSNSRSEMNVSTLELGDSALYLCASSSGLAGGLYEQYFGPGTRLTVT.

CDR3 bases: TGTGCCAGCAGCCAAGTGTCGGGGAGGAATGAGCAGTTCTTC. This codes for CASSQVSGRNEQFF. V and J are TRBV4-2 and TRBJ2-1; D perhaps matches TRBD2 (6 bases). V was clipped by 1 base and J by 7 bases, with 11 bases between them. CDR3 length: 14 amino acids. Germline-derived CDR1 and CDR2 are LGHNA and YNFKEQ.

The genes are TRBV15 and TRBJ2-7, with 8 bases identical to TRBD2. Germline V gives CDR1 LNHNV, CDR2 YYDKDF (reference sequence). V trimming: 5 bases; J trimming: 7 bases; junction bases outside the gene matches: 10. The CDR3 extends over 14 amino acids. CDR3 sequence: CATSSSGSLDEQYF. The CDR3 DNA follows: TGTGCCACCAGCTCAAGCGGGAGCCTCGATGAGCAGTACTTC.

The rearrangement joins TRBV5-1 to TRBJ2-5; possible D gene TRBD1, 6 bases. Trimming removed 6 bases from V and 6 bases from J, with 15 bases in between. CDR1 and CDR2 (germline): SGHRS, YFSETQ. The CDR3 has 13 amino acids. CDR3 DNA sequence: TGCGCCAGCAAAAGAAACAGGGAACAGACCCAGTACTTC. The encoded protein is CASKRNREQTQYF.

The gene calls are TRBV28 and TRBJ2-7, with 8 positions matching TRBD1. J gave up 4 bases and V 2 bases, and 4 bases lay outside the gene matches. Germline CDR1 is MDHEN and CDR2 is SYDVKM. The CDR3 length is 14 residues. The CDR3 region is CASSLQGAVYEQYF. The CDR3 DNA reads as TGTGCCAGCAGTTTACAGGGGGCCGTATACGAGCAGTACTTC.